The sample holds many counts of the clone carrying this T cell receptor beta chain. One end of the junction does not line up with germline, which may come from a read error. The data were obtained in a study of human T cells and chemical hapten exposure. CDR1 and CDR2 from the germline V gene are GTSNPN and SVGIG (reference sequence). The CDR3 extends over 12 amino acids. For the library, individual cDNA molecules each received unique molecular identifiers. Each CDR3 protein gets one entry after TCRdb re-called the RACE reads with MiXCR. The profile shows more than 110,000 distinct CDR3 sequences, approximately 12% of them singletons. Time point described: patch test 2, 6 weeks after DPC sensitization. The treatment denotes: therapeutic diphenylcyclopropenone sensitization with weekly scalp DPC. Each patch-test visit's blood sample preceded patch application.

The source material was whole blood, sampled in connection with sensitization to the hapten diphenylcyclopropenone (DPC). The V call is TRBV30, the J call TRBJ1-6, with TRBD1 matching over 7 bases. The sequence was obtained from a woman between 45 and 65 years old with alopecia areata. Some clones in this sample may be carry-over from other donors' samples. The CDR3 protein is CAWSRQGSALHF. The DNA for the CDR3 is TGTGCCTGGAGTCGACAGGGTTCAGCCCTCCACTTT.